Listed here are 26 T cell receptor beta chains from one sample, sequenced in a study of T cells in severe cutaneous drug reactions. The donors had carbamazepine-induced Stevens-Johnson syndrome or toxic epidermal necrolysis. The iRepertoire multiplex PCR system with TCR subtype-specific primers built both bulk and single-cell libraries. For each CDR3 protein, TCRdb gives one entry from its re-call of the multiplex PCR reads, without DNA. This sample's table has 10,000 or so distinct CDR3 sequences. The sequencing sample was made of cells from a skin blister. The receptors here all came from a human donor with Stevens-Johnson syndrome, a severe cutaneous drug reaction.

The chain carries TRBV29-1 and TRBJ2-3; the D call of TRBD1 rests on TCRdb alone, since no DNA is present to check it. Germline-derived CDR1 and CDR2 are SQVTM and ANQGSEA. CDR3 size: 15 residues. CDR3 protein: CSVEDADRGTDTQYF.

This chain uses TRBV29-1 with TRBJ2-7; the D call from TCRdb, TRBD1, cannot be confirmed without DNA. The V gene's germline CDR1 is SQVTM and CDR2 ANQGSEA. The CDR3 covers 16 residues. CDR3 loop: CSVVGDRAGHSYEQYF.

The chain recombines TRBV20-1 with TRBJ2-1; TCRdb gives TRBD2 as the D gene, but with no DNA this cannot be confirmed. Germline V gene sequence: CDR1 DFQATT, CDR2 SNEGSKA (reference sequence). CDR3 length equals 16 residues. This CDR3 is CSAPNTRTSVHNEQFF.

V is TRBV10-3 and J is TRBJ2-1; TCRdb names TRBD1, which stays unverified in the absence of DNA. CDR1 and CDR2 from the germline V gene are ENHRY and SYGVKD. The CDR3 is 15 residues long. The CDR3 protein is CAISAGTGGYNEQFF.

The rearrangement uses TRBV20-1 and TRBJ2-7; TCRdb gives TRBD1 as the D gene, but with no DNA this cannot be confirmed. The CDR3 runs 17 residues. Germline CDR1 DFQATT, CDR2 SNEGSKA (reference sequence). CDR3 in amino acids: CSARVYGGPRSSYEQYF.

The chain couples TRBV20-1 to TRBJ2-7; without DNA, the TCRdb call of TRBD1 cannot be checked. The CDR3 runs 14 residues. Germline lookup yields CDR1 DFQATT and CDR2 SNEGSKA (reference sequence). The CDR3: CSASPGTVAYEQYF.

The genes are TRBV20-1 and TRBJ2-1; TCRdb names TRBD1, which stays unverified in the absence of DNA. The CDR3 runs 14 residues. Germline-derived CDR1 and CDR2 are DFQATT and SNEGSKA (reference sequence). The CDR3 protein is CSAQGQQLNNEQFF.

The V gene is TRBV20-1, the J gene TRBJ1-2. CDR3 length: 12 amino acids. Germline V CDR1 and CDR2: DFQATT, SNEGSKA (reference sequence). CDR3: CSARAVGSGYTF.

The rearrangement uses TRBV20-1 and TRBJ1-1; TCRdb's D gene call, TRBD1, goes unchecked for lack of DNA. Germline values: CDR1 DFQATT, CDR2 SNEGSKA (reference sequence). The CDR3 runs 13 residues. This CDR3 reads CSADRTMNTEAFF.

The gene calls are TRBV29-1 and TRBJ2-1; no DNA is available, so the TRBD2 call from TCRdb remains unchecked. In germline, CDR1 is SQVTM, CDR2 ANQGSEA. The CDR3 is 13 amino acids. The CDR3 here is CSVPTSSDTEQFF.

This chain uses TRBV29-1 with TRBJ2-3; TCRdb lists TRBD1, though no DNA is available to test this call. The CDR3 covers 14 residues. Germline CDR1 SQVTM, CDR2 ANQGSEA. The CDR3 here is CSVDQGALTDTQYF.

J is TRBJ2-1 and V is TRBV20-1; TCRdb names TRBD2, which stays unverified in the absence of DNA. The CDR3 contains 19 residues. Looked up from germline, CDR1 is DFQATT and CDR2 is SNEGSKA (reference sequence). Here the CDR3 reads CSAGPDPLAGGARNNEQFF.

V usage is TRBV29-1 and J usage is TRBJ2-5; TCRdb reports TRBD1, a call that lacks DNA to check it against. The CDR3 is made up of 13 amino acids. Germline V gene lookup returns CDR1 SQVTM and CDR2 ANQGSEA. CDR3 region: CSVDGQYQETQYF. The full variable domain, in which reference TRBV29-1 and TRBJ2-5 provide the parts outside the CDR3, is SAVISQKPSRDICQRGTSLTIQCQVDSQVTMMFWYRQQPGQSLTLIATANQGSEATYESGFVIDKFPISRPNLTFSTLTVSNMSPEDSSIYLCSVDGQYQETQYFGPGTRLLVL.

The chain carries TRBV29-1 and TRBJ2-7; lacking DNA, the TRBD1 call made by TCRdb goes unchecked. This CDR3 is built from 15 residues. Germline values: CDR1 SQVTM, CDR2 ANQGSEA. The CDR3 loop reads CSVGSGSRGQTEQYF.

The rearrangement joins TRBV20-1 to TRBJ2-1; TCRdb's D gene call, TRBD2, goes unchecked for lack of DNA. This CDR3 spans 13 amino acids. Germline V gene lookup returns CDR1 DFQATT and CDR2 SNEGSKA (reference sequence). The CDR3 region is CSASGSSGKSQFF.

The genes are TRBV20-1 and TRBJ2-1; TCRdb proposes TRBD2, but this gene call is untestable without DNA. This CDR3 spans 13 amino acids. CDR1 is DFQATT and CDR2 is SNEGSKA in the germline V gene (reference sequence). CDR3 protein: CSARWGLVNEQFF.

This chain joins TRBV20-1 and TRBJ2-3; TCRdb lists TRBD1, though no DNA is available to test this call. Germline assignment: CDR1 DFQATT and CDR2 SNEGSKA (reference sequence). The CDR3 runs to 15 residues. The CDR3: CSATSGDTYGDTQYF.

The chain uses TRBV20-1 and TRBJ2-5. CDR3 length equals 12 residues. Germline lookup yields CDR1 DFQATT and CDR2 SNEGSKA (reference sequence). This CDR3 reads CSAREQQETQYF.

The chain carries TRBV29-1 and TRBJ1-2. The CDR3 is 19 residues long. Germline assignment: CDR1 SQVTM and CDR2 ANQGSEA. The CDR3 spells CSVEGYSSGDVEEPYGYTF.

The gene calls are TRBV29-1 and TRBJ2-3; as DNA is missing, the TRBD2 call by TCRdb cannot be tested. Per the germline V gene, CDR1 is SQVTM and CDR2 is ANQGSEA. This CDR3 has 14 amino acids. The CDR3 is CSVEEGRAVDTQYF.

CDR3 sequence reads: CSVGQGVSPEAFF. The chain joins TRBV29-1 to TRBJ1-1; checking the TCRdb D call of TRBD1 is not possible without DNA. Germline V lookup: CDR1 SQVTM, CDR2 ANQGSEA. This CDR3 has 13 amino acids.

This chain's CDR3 is CSARAANEQFF. The rearrangement uses TRBV20-1 and TRBJ2-1. The CDR3 length is 11 residues. The germline gives CDR1 DFQATT, CDR2 SNEGSKA (reference sequence).

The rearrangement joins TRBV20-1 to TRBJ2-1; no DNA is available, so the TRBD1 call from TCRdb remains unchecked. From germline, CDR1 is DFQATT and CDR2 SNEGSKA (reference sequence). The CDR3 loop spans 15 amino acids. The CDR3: CSARNRGNSYNEQFF.

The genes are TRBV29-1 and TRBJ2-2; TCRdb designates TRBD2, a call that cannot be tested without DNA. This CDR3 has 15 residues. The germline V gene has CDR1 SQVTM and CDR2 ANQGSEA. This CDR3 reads CSVGHQGGLTGELFF.

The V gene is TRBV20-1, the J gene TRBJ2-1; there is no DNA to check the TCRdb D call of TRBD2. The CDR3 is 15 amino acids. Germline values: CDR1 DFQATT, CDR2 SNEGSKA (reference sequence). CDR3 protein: CSARAGASDYNEQFF.

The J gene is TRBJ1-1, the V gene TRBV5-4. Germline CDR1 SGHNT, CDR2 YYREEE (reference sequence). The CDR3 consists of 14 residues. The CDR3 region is CASSWGAIGTEAFF. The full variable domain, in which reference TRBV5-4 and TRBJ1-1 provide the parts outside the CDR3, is ETGVTQSPTHLIKTRGQQVTLRCSSQSGHNTVSWYQQALGQGPQFIFQYYREEENGRGNFPPRFSGLQFPNYSSELNVNALELDDSALYLCASSWGAIGTEAFFGQGTRLTVV.